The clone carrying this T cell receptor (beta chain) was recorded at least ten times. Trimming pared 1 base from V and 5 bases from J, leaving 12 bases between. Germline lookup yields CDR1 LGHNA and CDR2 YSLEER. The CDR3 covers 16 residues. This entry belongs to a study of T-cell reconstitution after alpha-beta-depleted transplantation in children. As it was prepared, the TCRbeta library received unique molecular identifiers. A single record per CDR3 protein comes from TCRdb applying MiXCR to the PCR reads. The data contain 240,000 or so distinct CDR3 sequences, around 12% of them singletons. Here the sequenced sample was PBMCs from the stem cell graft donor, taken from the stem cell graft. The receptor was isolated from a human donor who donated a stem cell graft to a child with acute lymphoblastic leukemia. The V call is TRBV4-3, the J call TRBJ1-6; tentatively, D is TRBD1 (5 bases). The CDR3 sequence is CASSQGSGTDNSPLHF. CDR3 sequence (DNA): TGCGCCAGCAGCCAAGGGTCCGGGACGGATAATTCACCCCTCCACTTT.